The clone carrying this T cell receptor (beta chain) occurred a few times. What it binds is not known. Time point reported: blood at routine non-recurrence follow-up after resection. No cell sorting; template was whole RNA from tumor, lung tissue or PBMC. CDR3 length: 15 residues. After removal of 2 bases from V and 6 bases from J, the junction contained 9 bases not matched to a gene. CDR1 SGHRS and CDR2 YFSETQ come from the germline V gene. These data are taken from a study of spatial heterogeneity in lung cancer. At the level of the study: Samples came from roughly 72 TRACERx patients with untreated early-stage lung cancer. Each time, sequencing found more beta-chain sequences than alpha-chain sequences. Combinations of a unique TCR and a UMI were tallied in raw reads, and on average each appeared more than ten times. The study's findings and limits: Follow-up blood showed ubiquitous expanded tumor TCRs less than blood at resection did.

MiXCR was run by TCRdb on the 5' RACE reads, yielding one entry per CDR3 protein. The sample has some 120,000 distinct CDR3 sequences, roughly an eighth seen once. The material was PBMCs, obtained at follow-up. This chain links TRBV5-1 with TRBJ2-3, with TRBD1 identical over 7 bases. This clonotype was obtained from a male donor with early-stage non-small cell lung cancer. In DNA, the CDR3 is TGCGCCAGCAGCTTCGATGGGACAGCATCCGATACGCAGTATTTT. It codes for CASSFDGTASDTQYF.